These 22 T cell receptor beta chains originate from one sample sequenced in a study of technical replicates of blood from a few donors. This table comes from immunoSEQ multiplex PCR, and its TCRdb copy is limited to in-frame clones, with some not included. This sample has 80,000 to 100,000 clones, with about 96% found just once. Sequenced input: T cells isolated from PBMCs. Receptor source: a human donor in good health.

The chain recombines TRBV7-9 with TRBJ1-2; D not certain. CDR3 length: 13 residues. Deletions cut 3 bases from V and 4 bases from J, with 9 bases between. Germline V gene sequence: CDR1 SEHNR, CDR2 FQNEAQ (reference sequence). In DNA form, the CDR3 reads TGTGCCAGCAGCTTCCCGGGTCCCTATGGCTACACCTTC. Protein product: CASSFPGPYGYTF.

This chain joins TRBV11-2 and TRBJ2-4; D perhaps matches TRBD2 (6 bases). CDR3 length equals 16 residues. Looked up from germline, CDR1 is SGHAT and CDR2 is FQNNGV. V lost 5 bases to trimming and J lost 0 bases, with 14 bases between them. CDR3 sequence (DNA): TGTGCCAGCAGCCCAGAGCGGGCCCTAGCCAAAAACATTCAGTACTTC. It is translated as CASSPERALAKNIQYF.

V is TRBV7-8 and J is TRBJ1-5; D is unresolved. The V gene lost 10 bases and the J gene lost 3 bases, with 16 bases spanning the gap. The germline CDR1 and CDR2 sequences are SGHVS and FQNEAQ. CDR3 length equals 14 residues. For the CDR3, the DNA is TGTGCCACCGAGATGCGGGGTCACAATCAGCCCCAGCATTTT. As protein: CATEMRGHNQPQHF.

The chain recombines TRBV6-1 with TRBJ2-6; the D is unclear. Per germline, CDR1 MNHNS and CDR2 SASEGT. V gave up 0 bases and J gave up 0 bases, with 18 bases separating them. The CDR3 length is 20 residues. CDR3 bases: TGTGCCAGCAGTGAAGCGGTAGGCGGCGCGCCAAACTCTGGGGCCAACGTCCTGACTTTC. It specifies CASSEAVGGAPNSGANVLTF.

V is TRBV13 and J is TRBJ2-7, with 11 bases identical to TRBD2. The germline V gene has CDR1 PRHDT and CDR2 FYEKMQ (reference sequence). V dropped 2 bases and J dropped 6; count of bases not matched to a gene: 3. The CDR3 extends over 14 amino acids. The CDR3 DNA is TGTGCCAGCAGCTTACTAGCGGGAGGCAGCGAGCAGTACTTC. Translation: CASSLLAGGSEQYF. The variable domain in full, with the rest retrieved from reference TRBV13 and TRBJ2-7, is AAGVIQSPRHLIKEKRETATLKCYPIPRHDTVYWYQQGPGQDPQFLISFYEKMQSDKGSIPDRFSAQQFSDYHSELNMSSLELGDSALYFCASSLLAGGSEQYFGPGTRLTVT.

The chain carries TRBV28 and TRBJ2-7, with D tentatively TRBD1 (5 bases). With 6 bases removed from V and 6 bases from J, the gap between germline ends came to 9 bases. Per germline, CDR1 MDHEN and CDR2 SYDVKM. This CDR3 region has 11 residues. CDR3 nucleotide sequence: TGTGCCAGCAGAGGGGCGTCCGAGCAGTACTTC. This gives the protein CASRGASEQYF.

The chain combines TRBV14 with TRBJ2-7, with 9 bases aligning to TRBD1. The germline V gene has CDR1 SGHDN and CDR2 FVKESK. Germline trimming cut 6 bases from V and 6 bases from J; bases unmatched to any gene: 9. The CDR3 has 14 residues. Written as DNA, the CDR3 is TGTGCCAGCAGTCTCGGGACAGGGTATATCGAGCAGTACTTC. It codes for CASSLGTGYIEQYF.

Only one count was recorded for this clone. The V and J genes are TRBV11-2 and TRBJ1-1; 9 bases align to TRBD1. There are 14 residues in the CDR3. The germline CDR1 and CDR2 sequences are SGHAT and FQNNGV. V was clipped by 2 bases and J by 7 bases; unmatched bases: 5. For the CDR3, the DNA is TGTGCCAGCAGCTTAAGAACAGGGGGCATTGAAGCTTTCTTT. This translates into CASSLRTGGIEAFF.

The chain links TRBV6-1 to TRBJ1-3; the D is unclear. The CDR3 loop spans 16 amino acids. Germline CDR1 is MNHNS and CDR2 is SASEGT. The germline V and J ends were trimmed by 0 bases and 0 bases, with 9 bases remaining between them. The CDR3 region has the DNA TGTGCCAGCAGTGAAGCCCGGTCTTTCTCTGGAAACACCATATATTTT. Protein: CASSEARSFSGNTIYF.

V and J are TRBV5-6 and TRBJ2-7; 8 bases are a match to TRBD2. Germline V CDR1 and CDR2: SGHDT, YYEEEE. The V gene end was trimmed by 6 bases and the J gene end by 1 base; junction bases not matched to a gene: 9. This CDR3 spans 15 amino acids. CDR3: CASNLPSGSSYEQYF. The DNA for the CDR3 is TGTGCCAGCAACCTACCTAGCGGGTCATCCTACGAGCAGTACTTC.

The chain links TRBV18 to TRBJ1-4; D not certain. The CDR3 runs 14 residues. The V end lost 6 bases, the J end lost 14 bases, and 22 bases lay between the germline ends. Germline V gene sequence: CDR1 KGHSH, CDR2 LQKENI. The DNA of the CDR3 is TGTGCCAGCTCCTCCAAAGTGGCGGTAGGAGGGCTGTTTTTT. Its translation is CASSSKVAVGGLFF.

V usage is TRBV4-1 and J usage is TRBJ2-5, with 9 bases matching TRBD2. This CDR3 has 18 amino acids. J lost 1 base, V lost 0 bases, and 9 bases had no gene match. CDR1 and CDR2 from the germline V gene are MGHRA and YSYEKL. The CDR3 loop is CASSQDFPSGKGQETQYF. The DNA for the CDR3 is TGCGCCAGCAGCCAAGATTTCCCTAGCGGGAAAGGCCAAGAGACCCAGTACTTC.

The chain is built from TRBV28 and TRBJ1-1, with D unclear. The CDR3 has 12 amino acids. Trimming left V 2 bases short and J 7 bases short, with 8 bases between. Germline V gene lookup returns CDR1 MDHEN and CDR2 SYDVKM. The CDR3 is CASSLQSLEAFF. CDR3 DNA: TGTGCCAGCAGTTTACAAAGCCTTGAAGCTTTCTTT.

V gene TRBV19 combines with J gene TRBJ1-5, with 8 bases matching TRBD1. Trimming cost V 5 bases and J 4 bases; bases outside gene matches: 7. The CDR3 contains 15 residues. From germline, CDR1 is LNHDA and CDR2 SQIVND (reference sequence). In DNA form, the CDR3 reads TGTGCCAGTAGTTCACCCCGACAGGGGAATCAGCCCCAGCATTTT. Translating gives CASSSPRQGNQPQHF.

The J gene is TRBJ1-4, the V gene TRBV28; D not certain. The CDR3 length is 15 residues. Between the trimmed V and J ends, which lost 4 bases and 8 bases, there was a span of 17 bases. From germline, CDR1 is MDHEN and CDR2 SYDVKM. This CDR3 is CASSSIGGSGEKLFF. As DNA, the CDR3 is TGTGCCAGCAGTTCGATCGGAGGGAGCGGGGAAAAACTGTTTTTT.

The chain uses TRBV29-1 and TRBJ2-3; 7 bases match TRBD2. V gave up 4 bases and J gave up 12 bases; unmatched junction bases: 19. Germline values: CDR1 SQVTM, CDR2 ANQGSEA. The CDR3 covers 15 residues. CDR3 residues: CSVGTLSSGDLVQYF. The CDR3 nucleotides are TGCAGCGTTGGTACGCTGTCGAGCGGGGACCTCGTTCAGTATTTT.

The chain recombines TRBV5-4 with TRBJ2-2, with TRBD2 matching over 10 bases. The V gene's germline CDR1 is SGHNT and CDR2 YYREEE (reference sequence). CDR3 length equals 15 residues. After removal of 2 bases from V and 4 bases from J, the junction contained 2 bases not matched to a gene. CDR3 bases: TGTGCCAGCAGCTTAAGGACTAGCGGCACCGGGGAGCTGTTTTTT. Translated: CASSLRTSGTGELFF. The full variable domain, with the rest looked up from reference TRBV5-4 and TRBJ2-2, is ETGVTQSPTHLIKTRGQQVTLRCSSQSGHNTVSWYQQALGQGPQFIFQYYREEENGRGNFPPRFSGLQFPNYSSELNVNALELDDSALYLCASSLRTSGTGELFFGEGSRLTVL.

This chain's CDR3 is CASSFGNYGYTF. Written as DNA, the CDR3 is TGCGCCAGCAGTTTCGGTAACTATGGCTACACCTTC. V is TRBV10-2 and J is TRBJ1-2; D remains unclear. In germline, CDR1 is WSHSY, CDR2 SAAADI. V lost 5 bases and J 1 base, leaving 5 bases between the germline ends. This CDR3 is 12 amino acids long.

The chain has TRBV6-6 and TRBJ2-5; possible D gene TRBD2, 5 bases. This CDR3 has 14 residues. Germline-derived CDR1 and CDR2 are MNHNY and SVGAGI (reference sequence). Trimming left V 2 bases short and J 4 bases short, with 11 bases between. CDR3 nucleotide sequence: TGTGCCAGCAGTTACATCGGAGGCGGAGAGACCCAGTACTTC. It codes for CASSYIGGGETQYF.

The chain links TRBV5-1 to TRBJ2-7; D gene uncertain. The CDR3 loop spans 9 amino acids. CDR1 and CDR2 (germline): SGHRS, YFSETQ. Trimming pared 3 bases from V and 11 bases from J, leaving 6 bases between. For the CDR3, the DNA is TGCGCCAGCAGCTCAACGGAGTACTTC. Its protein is CASSSTEYF. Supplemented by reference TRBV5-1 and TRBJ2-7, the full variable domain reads KAGVTQTPRYLIKTRGQQVTLSCSPISGHRSVSWYQQTPGQGLQFLFEYFSETQRNKGNFPGRFSGRQFSNSRSEMNVSTLELGDSALYLCASSSTEYFGPGTRLTVT.

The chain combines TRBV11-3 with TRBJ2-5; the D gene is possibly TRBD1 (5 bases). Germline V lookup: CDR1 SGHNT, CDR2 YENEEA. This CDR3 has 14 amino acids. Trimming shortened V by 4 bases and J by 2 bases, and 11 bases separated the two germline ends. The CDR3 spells CASSSRQIQETQYF. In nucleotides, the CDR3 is TGTGCCAGCAGCTCGCGACAGATTCAAGAGACCCAGTACTTC. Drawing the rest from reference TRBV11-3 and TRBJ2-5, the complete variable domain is EAGVVQSPRYKIIEKKQPVAFWCNPISGHNTLYWYLQNLGQGPELLIRYENEEAVDDSQLPKDRFSAERLKGVDSTLKIQPAELGDSAVYLCASSSRQIQETQYFGPGTRLLVL.

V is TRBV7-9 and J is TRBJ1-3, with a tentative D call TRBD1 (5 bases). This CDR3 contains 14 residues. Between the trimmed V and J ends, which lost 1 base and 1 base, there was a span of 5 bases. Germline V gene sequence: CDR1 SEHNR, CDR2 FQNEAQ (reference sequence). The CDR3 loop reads CASSLEGSGNTIYF. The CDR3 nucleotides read TGTGCCAGCAGCTTAGAGGGGTCTGGAAACACCATATATTTT. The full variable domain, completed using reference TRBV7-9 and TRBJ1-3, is DTGVSQNPRHKITKRGQNVTFRCDPISEHNRLYWYRQTLGQGPEFLTYFQNEAQLEKSRLLSDRFSAERPKGSFSTLEIQRTEQGDSAMYLCASSLEGSGNTIYFGEGSWLTVV.